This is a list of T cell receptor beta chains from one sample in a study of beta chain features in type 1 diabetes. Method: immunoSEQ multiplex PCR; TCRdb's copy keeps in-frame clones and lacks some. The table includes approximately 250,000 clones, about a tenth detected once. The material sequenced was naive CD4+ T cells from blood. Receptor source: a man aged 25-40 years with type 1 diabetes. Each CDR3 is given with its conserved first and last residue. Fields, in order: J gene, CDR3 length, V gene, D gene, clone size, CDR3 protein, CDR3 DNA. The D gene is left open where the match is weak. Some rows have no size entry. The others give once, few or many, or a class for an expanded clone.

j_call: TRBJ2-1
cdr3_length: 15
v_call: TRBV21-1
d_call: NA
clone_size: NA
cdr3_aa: CAIQSGDSSGNEQFF
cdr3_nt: TGTGCCATCCAATCGGGGGACTCCTCGGGTAATGAGCAGTTCTTC

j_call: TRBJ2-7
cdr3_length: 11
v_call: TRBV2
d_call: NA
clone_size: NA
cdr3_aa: CASSVPGEQYF
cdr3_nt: TGTGCCAGCAGCGTCCCGGGCGAGCAGTACTTC

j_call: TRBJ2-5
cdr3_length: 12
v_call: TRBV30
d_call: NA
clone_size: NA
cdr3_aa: CALARGSETQYF
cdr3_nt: TGTGCCTTGGCGCGGGGTTCAGAGACCCAGTACTTC

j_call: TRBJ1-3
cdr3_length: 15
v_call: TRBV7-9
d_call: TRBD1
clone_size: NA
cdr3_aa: CASSPDRFSGNTIYF
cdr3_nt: TGTGCCAGCAGCCCGGACAGGTTCTCTGGAAACACCATATATTTT

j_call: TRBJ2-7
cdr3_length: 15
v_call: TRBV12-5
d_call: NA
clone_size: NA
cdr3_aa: CASGTAGKSSYEQYF
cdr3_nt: TGTGCTAGTGGTACTGCAGGGAAAAGCTCCTACGAGCAGTACTTC

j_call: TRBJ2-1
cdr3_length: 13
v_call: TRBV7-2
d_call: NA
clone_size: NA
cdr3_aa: CASSLRGGGEQFF
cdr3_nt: TGTGCCAGCAGCTTAAGGGGGGGCGGTGAGCAGTTCTTC

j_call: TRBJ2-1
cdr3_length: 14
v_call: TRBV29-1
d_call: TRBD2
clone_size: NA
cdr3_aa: CSVTFLAGRNEQFF
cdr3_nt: TGCAGCGTGACCTTCCTAGCGGGGAGGAATGAGCAGTTCTTC

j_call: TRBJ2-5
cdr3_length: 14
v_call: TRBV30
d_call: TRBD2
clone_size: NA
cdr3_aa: CAWSVAGGFGTQYF
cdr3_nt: TGTGCCTGGAGTGTAGCGGGGGGCTTCGGGACCCAGTACTTC

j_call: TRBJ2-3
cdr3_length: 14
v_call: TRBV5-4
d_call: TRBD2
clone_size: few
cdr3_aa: CASSLAGATDTQYF
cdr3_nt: TGTGCCAGCAGCTTAGCGGGGGCCACAGATACGCAGTATTTT

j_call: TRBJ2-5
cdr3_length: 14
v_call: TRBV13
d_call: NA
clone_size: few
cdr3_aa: CASSSGDTQETQYF
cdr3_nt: TGTGCCAGCAGCTCCGGGGATACCCAAGAGACCCAGTACTTC

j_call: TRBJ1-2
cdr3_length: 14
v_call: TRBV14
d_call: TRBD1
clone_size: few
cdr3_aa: CASSPGTGLYGYTF
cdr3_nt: TGTGCCAGCAGCCCCGGGACAGGGCTCTATGGCTACACCTTC

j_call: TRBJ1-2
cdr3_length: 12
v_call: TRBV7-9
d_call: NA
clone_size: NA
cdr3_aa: CASSLESYGYTF
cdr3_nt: TGTGCCAGCAGCCTAGAGAGCTATGGCTACACCTTC

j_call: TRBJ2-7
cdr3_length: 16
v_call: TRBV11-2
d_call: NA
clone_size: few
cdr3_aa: CASSSLTKRDLYEQYF
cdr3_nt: TGTGCCAGCAGCTCCCTTACCAAACGGGATCTATACGAGCAGTACTTC

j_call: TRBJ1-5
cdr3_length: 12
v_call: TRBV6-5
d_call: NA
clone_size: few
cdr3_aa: CASREQAEPQHF
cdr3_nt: TGTGCCAGCAGAGAACAGGCTGAGCCCCAGCATTTT

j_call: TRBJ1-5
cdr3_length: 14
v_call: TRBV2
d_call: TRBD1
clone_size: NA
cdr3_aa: CASSADREAQPQHF
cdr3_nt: TGTGCCAGCAGTGCCGACAGGGAAGCGCAGCCCCAGCATTTT

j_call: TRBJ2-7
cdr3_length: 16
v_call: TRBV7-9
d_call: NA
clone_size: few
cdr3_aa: CASSSRTRGPTYEQYF
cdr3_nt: TGTGCCAGCAGCTCCCGAACCAGGGGACCTACCTACGAGCAGTACTTC

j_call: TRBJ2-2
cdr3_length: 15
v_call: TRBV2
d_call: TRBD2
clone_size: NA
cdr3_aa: CASSDGLANTGELFF
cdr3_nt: TGTGCCAGCAGTGACGGACTAGCGAACACCGGGGAGCTGTTTTTT

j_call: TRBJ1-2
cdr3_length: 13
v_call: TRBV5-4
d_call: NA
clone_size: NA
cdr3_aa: CASRPSGVYGYTF
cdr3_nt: TGTGCCAGCAGGCCTTCGGGAGTATATGGCTACACCTTC

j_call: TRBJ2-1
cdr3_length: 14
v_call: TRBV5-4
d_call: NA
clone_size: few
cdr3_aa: CASSLVGPRDEQFF
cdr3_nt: TGTGCCAGCAGCTTGGTAGGCCCCCGGGATGAGCAGTTCTTC

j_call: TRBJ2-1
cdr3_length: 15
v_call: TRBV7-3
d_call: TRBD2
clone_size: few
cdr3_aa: CASSFSGGAYNEQFF
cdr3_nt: TGTGCCAGCAGCTTCAGCGGGGGGGCCTACAATGAGCAGTTCTTC

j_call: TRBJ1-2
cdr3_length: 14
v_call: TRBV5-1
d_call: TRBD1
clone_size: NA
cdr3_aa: CASSLGQGSYGYTF
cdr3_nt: TGCGCCAGCAGCCTGGGACAGGGGAGCTATGGCTACACCTTC

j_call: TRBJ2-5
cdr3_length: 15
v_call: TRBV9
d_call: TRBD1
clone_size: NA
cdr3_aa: CASSVFSGQLETQYF
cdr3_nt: TGTGCCAGCAGCGTATTCTCGGGACAGCTAGAGACCCAGTACTTC

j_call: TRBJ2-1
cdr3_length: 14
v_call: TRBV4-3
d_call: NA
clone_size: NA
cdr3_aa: CASSQLGPQDEQFF
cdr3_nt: TGCGCCAGCAGCCAACTGGGCCCGCAGGATGAGCAGTTCTTC

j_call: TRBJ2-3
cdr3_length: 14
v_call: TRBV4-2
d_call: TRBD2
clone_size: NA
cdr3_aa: CASSQERGGDTQYF
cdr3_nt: TGTGCCAGCAGCCAGGAGCGGGGGGGAGATACGCAGTATTTT

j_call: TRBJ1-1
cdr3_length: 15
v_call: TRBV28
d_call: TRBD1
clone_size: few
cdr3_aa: CASFGQAYMNTEAFF
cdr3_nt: TGTGCCAGCTTCGGACAGGCTTACATGAACACTGAAGCTTTCTTT

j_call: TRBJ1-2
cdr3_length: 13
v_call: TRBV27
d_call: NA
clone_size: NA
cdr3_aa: CASSSQGRRGYTF
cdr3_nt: TGTGCCAGCAGTTCTCAGGGGCGTAGGGGCTACACCTTC

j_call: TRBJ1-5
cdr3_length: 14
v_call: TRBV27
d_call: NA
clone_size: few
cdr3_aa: CASSITGINQPQHF
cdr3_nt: TGTGCCAGCAGTATCACAGGGATCAATCAGCCCCAGCATTTT

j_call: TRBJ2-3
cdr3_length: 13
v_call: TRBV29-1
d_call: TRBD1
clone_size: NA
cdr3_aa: CSTRDRSTDTQYF
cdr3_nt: TGCAGCACCCGGGACAGGAGCACAGATACGCAGTATTTT

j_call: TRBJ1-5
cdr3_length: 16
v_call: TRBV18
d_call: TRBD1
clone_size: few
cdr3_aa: CASSPVTGDSNQPQHF
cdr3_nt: TGTGCCAGCTCACCAGTGACAGGGGATAGCAATCAGCCCCAGCATTTT

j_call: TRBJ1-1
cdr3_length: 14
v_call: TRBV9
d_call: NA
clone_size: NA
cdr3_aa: CASSVVVEATEAFF
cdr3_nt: TGTGCCAGCAGCGTAGTGGTGGAGGCCACTGAAGCTTTCTTT

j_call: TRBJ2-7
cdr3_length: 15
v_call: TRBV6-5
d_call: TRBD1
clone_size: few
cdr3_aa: CASSYSGTGDYEQYF
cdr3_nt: TGTGCCAGCAGTTACTCCGGGACAGGCGACTACGAGCAGTACTTC

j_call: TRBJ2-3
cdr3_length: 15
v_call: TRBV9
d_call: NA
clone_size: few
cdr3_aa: CASSGGLLTRDTQYF
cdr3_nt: TGTGCCAGCAGCGGCGGACTCCTGACGAGAGATACGCAGTATTTT